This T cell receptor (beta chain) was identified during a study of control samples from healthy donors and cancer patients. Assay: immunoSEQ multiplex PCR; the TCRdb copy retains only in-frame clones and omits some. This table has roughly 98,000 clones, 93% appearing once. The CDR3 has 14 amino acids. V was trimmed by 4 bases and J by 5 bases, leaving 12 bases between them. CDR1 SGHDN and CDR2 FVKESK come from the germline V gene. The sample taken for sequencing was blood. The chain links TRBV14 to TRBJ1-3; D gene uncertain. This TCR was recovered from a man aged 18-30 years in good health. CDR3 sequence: CASSRGSNRNTIYF. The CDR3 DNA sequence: TGTGCCAGCAGCCGTGGCAGTAATAGAAACACCATATATTTT.